A single sample is the source of the 16 T cell receptor beta chains below, sequenced in a study of CD8+ T cells in alopecia areata. The treatment denotes: oral pan-JAK inhibitor, 5-10 mg twice daily. RNA extraction was followed by reverse transcription into cDNA, which acted as the sequencing template. TCRdb's table, derived via immunoSEQ multiplex PCR, lists solely in-frame clones and lacks some. The data show about 88,000 clones, roughly two fifths seen once. Here the sequenced sample was CD8+ T cells sorted from blood, taken at week 24, from a patient treated with tofacitinib. The receptors come from a human donor with alopecia areata.

The chain uses TRBV18 and TRBJ2-1; D is tentatively TRBD1 or TRBD2 (5 bases each). This CDR3 contains 15 residues. The germline CDR1 and CDR2 sequences are KGHSH and LQKENI. V lost 4 bases and J 4 bases, leaving 14 bases between the germline ends. CDR3: CASSRWDDKYNEQFF. For the CDR3, the DNA is TGTGCCAGCTCACGGTGGGACGATAAGTACAATGAGCAGTTCTTC.

The chain carries TRBV27 and TRBJ1-1; unclear D gene. Germline V gene sequence: CDR1 MNHEY, CDR2 SMNVEV (reference sequence). V lost 1 base and J 0 bases, leaving 3 bases between the germline ends. This CDR3 region has 13 residues. This CDR3 reads CASSLWLNTEAFF. The CDR3 DNA sequence: TGTGCCAGCAGTTTATGGTTGAACACTGAAGCTTTCTTT.

Concerning this clone itself: Within the sample, other DNA sequences also encode this same CDR3. V and J are TRBV7-9 and TRBJ1-5; no firm D call. V shed 1 base and J shed 2 bases, with 0 bases lying between them. The CDR3 is 12 amino acids. Germline lookup yields CDR1 SEHNR and CDR2 FQNEAQ (reference sequence). The CDR3 DNA is TGTGCCAGCAGCTTAGGCAATCAGCCCCAGCATTTT. Amino acids: CASSLGNQPQHF.

This clone was recorded a few times. The chain carries TRBV30 and TRBJ2-1; no clear D. V was pared by 0 bases and J by 6 bases, with 3 bases between. This CDR3 comprises 11 residues. CDR1 and CDR2 from the germline V gene are GTSNPN and SVGIG (reference sequence). The CDR3 sequence is CAWSVGNEQFF. The CDR3 region has the DNA TGTGCCTGGAGTGTGGGCAATGAGCAGTTCTTC.

The genes are TRBV29-1 and TRBJ2-7; 9 bases fit TRBD1. CDR1 SQVTM and CDR2 ANQGSEA come from the germline V gene. This CDR3 contains 14 residues. Unmatched junction bases numbered 10, after V lost 4 bases and J lost 6 bases. CDR3 in amino acids: CSVGSGTGLSEQYF. For the CDR3, the DNA is TGCAGCGTTGGCAGCGGGACAGGGTTGAGCGAGCAGTACTTC.

This clone came up a few times. The V and J genes are TRBV29-1 and TRBJ2-7, with 10 bases aligning to TRBD1. This CDR3 has 13 residues. V lost 5 bases, J lost 0 bases, and 1 base stayed unmatched. CDR1 is SQVTM and CDR2 is ANQGSEA in the germline V gene. The CDR3 region is CSVRQGASYEQYF. CDR3 DNA: TGCAGCGTTAGACAGGGGGCCTCCTACGAGCAGTACTTC.

This clone was counted a few times. V is TRBV6-5 and J is TRBJ2-2; the D gene is possibly TRBD1 (6 bases). In germline, CDR1 is MNHEY, CDR2 SVGAGI. This CDR3 is built from 14 residues. V was pared by 2 bases and J by 7 bases, with 11 bases between. For the CDR3, the DNA is TGTGCCAGCAGTTACGTCAGGGGCGACGGGGAGCTGTTTTTT. Protein product: CASSYVRGDGELFF.

The chain couples TRBV6-1 to TRBJ2-1; 9 bases agree with TRBD2. Losses at the gene ends were 4 bases for V and 7 bases for J; bases not matched to a gene: 11. CDR3 length: 16 residues. Germline V gene data show CDR1 as MNHNS and CDR2 as SASEGT. The CDR3 DNA reads TGTGCCAGCAGTGTGGGTCTAGCGGGACGAGGGAATGAGCAGTTCTTC. This translates into CASSVGLAGRGNEQFF.

V gene TRBV30 combines with J gene TRBJ2-1; no firm D call. Germline V gene lookup returns CDR1 GTSNPN and CDR2 SVGIG (reference sequence). Trimming shortened V by 3 bases and J by 5 bases, and 8 bases separated the two germline ends. The CDR3 sequence is 12 residues long. CDR3 region: CAWSPPNNEQFF. DNA of the CDR3: TGTGCCTGGAGCCCTCCCAACAATGAGCAGTTCTTC.

The chain couples TRBV29-1 to TRBJ2-7; 8 bases are a match to TRBD2. The CDR3 is 13 residues long. The ends lost 3 bases at V and 5 bases at J; junction bases unmatched: 6. Germline V gene data show CDR1 as SQVTM and CDR2 as ANQGSEA. The CDR3 is CSVETLREDEQYF. The DNA of the CDR3 is TGCAGCGTTGAGACTTTGCGGGAGGACGAGCAGTACTTC.

This clone has more than one count but fewer than ten. The chain recombines TRBV9 with TRBJ2-1; D is unresolved. The CDR3 consists of 13 residues. V dropped 4 bases and J dropped 9 bases, with 14 bases sitting between them. CDR1 and CDR2 from the germline V gene are SGDLS and YYNGEE. The CDR3: CASSPVVGGEQFF. CDR3 in DNA: TGTGCCAGCAGCCCCGTGGTTGGTGGTGAGCAGTTCTTC.

This clone was counted between two and nine times. V and J are TRBV29-1 and TRBJ1-2; 8 nucleotides line up with TRBD1. This CDR3 contains 13 residues. Germline CDR1 SQVTM, CDR2 ANQGSEA. Trimming cost V 5 bases and J 6 bases; bases outside gene matches: 8. The CDR3 coding sequence is TGCAGCGTTCTCTGGACAGGGTATGATGGCTACACCTTC. Translating it yields CSVLWTGYDGYTF.

This clone was picked up a small number of times. V is TRBV9 and J is TRBJ2-6; 9 bases match TRBD1. The V gene end was trimmed by 4 bases and the J gene end by 2 bases; junction bases not matched to a gene: 4. CDR1 is SGDLS, CDR2 YYNGEE, per germline. The CDR3 has 16 amino acids. The CDR3 nucleotides are TGTGCCAGCAGCCCTGACAGGGGGACTGGGGCCAACGTCCTGACTTTC. Amino acids: CASSPDRGTGANVLTF.

The J gene is TRBJ2-3, the V gene TRBV18; D remains unclear. V was cut by 0 bases and J by 2 bases, with 9 bases left in between. The CDR3 is 15 amino acids. The V gene's germline CDR1 is KGHSH and CDR2 LQKENI. CDR3 loop: CASSPPDGPTDTQYF. The CDR3, as DNA: TGTGCCAGCTCACCACCCGACGGTCCCACAGATACGCAGTATTTT.

The genes are TRBV30 and TRBJ2-5; D may be TRBD2 (6 bases). The CDR3 loop spans 11 amino acids. Between the trimmed V and J ends, which lost 4 bases and 4 bases, there was a span of 7 bases. Looked up from germline, CDR1 is GTSNPN and CDR2 is SVGIG (reference sequence). CDR3 sequence reads: CAWMEGETQYF. CDR3 in DNA: TGTGCCTGGATGGAGGGAGAGACCCAGTACTTC.

The chain joins TRBV4-1 to TRBJ2-1; 7 bases are shared with TRBD1. Looked up from germline, CDR1 is MGHRA and CDR2 is YSYEKL. CDR3 length equals 12 residues. V gave up 7 bases and J gave up 10 bases; unmatched junction bases: 7. The CDR3 region has the DNA TGCGCCAGCACAGACAGGGACAGAGAGCAGTTCTTC. It codes for CASTDRDREQFF.